This T cell receptor (beta chain) was documented in a study of T-cell reconstitution after alpha-beta-depleted transplantation in children. Study-level results: Reportedly, alpha-beta T cells present about two months post-transplant originated from several hundred expanded clones of graft origin.

A library of TCRbeta sequences, prepared with unique molecular identifiers, was generated. TCRdb analysed the PCR reads with MiXCR anew, one entry per CDR3 protein. This table has some 200,000 distinct CDR3 sequences, roughly 8.1% appearing once. In this sample, this clonotype turned up a few times. Its antigen is unknown. Here the sequenced sample was PBMCs, mostly from graft donor cells, taken 360 days after TCRalphabeta/CD19-depleted stem cell transplant. The clonotype comes from a male patient under 10 years old who had a stem cell transplant for acute myeloid leukemia, so the T cells may come from the graft donor.

The CDR3 spells CASSPLTGRSTGELFF. The CDR3 DNA sequence: TGTGCCAGCTCACCTCTGACAGGGAGATCCACCGGGGAGCTGTTTTTT. This chain joins TRBV18 and TRBJ2-2, with 7 bases identical to TRBD1. V lost 3 bases, J lost 4 bases, and 8 bases stayed unmatched. From germline, CDR1 is KGHSH and CDR2 LQKENI. The CDR3 covers 16 residues. Together with reference TRBV18 and TRBJ2-2, the CDR3 gives the full variable domain: NAGVMQNPRHLVRRRGQEARLRCSPMKGHSHVYWYRQLPEEGLKFMVYLQKENIIDESGMPKERFSAEFPKEGPSILRIQQVVRGDSAAYFCASSPLTGRSTGELFFGEGSRLTVL.